A single sample is the source of the 10 T cell receptor beta chains below, sequenced in a study of response to subunit inactivated influenza vaccine. TCRdb re-derived calls from the RT-PCR reads in MiXCR, one entry per CDR3 protein. The profile covers 500,000 or so distinct CDR3 sequences, with about 17% appearing a single time and approximately 3% taken by the ten largest. This sample comprised CD4+ T cells sorted from PBMCs, obtained around 25 months after vaccination. The origin of the receptors is a man aged 45 to 70 who received an inactivated influenza vaccine.

This clonotype was counted only a few times. The chain has TRBV5-5 and TRBJ1-1; D is undetermined. The CDR3 covers 12 residues. Trimming shortened V by 4 bases and J by 3 bases, and 7 bases separated the two germline ends. Germline CDR1 and CDR2: SGHKS and YYEKEE (reference sequence). The DNA of the CDR3 is TGTGCCAGCAGCGTGGGATACACTGAAGCTTTCTTT. It yields the protein CASSVGYTEAFF.

The rearrangement uses TRBV20-1 and TRBJ2-7; D may be TRBD1 (5 bases). In germline, CDR1 is DFQATT, CDR2 SNEGSKA (reference sequence). V was trimmed by 1 base and J by 5 bases, leaving 18 bases between them. This CDR3 has 15 residues. The CDR3 loop reads CSARAVDWGFDEQYF. The CDR3 region has the DNA TGCAGTGCTAGAGCTGTGGATTGGGGCTTCGACGAGCAGTACTTC.

Many counts were recorded for this clonotype. The chain combines TRBV4-2 with TRBJ2-5; the match to TRBD2 covers 7 bases. The CDR3 is 14 amino acids. Per germline, CDR1 LGHNA and CDR2 YNFKEQ. V was clipped by 6 bases and J by 5 bases; unmatched bases: 9. CDR3 loop: CASSAAGVGETQYF. CDR3 DNA: TGTGCCAGCAGTGCGGCGGGAGTGGGGGAGACCCAGTACTTC.

The chain links TRBV5-6 to TRBJ2-4, with D maybe TRBD2 (5 bases). Trimming stripped 2 bases from V and 3 bases from J, with 9 bases between. The CDR3 consists of 14 residues. CDR1 is SGHDT, CDR2 YYEEEE, per germline. The CDR3 DNA reads TGTGCCAGCAGCTTTCGGGGAGTCAAAAACATTCAGTACTTC. Its translation: CASSFRGVKNIQYF.

A few counts support this clonotype. The chain joins TRBV10-3 to TRBJ2-5; 11 bases align to TRBD2. The germline CDR1 and CDR2 sequences are ENHRY and SYGVKD. The length of the CDR3 is 15 residues. V shed 4 bases and J 2 bases; nucleotides not matched to a gene: 3. In DNA, the CDR3 is TGTGCCATCAGTGGACTAGCGGGGCCTCAAGAGACCCAGTACTTC. Amino acid sequence: CAISGLAGPQETQYF.

The table lists this clonotype with a few counts. This chain connects TRBV27 to TRBJ1-6, with 9 bases identical to TRBD1. Germline V gene sequence: CDR1 MNHEY, CDR2 SMNVEV (reference sequence). J lost 9 bases, V lost 4 bases, and 13 bases had no gene match. The CDR3 consists of 17 residues. CDR3 protein: CASSSSYRGRMGSPLHF. The DNA of the CDR3 is TGTGCCAGCAGTTCCTCTTACAGGGGGCGAATGGGTTCACCCCTCCACTTT.

This clonotype occurred a few times. No DNA is shown, since the ends of the CDR3 on it are uncertain; the CDR3 is the one TCRdb lists. The chain links TRBV27 to TRBJ2-5. The CDR3 length equals 17 residues, ends included. Germline assignment: CDR1 MNHEY and CDR2 SMNVEV (reference sequence). The CDR3 protein is CASILDPPTCDQETQYF.

This chain connects TRBV20-1 to TRBJ2-5; D remains unclear. Deletions cut 6 bases from V and 0 bases from J, with 17 bases between. The CDR3 is 15 amino acids. CDR1 and CDR2 (germline): DFQATT, SNEGSKA (reference sequence). The CDR3 DNA sequence: TGCAGTGCCGCACCCGGTGGCAGTCACCAAGAGACCCAGTACTTC. As protein: CSAAPGGSHQETQYF.

The CDR3: CAALAGRSSYEQYF. The CDR3 DNA follows: TGTGCCGCACTAGCGGGAAGGAGCTCCTACGAGCAGTACTTC. V usage is TRBV30 and J usage is TRBJ2-7; 10 nucleotides agree with TRBD2. V shed 8 bases, J shed 0 bases, and the junction held 7 bases outside the gene matches. The CDR3 contains 14 residues. Germline-derived CDR1 and CDR2 are GTSNPN and SVGIG (reference sequence). Full variable domain (rest looked up from reference TRBV30 and TRBJ2-7): SQTIHQWPATLVQPVGSPLSLECTVEGTSNPNLYWYRQAAGRGLQLLFYSVGIGQISSEVPQNLSASRPQDRQFILSSKKLLLSDSGFYLCAALAGRSSYEQYFGPGTRLTVT.

The J gene is TRBJ2-7, the V gene TRBV12-3 or TRBV12-4, with D perhaps TRBD1 or TRBD2 (6 bases each). This CDR3 has 14 residues. The V end lost 4 bases, the J end lost 6 bases, and 16 bases lay between the germline ends. CDR3 in DNA: TGTGCCAGCAGTTGGGCCGGCAGGGGAGGCGAGCAGTACTTC. This translates into CASSWAGRGGEQYF.